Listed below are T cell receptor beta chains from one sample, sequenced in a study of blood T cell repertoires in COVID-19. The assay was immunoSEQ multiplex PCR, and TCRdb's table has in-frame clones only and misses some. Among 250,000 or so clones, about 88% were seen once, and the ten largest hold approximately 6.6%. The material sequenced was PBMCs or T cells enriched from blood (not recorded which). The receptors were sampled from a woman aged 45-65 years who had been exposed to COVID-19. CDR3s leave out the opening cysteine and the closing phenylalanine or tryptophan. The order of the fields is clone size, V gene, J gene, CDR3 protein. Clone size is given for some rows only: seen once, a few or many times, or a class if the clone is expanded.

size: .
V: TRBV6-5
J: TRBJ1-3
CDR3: ASQDSLSSGNTIY

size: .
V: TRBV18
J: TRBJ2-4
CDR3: ASSRRGDSEGENIQY

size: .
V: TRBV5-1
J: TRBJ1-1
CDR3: ASSFEGGDTEAF

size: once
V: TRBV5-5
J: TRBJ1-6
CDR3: ASSSGGTPGDNSPLH

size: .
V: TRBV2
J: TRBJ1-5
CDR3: ASSTTDRANQPQH

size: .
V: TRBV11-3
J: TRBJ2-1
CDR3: ASSLEDRDEQF

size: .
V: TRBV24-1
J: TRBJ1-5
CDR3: ATGQNSNQPQH

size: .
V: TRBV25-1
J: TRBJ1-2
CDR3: ASTPSGQVRVGYT

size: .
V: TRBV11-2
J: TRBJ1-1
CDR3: ASSLGQGRGNTEAF

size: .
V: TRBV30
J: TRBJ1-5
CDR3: AWSGDRDQPQH

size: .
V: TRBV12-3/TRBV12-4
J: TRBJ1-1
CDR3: ASSPEMDTEAF

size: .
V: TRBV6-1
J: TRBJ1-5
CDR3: ASSENGSNQPQH

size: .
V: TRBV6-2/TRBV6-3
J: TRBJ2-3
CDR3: ASSQLAGGIRSTDTQY

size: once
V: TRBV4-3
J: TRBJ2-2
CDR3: ASSPTGFSAGELF

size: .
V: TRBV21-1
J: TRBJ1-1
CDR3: ASSKGHQADTEAF

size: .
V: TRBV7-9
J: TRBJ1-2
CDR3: ASSSEDRGRSGYT

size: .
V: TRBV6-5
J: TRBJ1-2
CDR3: ASSYLGQGKHGYT

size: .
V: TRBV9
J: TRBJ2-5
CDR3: ASSVEAGVGETQY

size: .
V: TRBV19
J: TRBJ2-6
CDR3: ASRKDSNNVLT

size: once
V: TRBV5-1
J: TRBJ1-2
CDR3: ASSGTGGNYGYT

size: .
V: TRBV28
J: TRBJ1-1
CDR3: ASSLDRDGPEAF

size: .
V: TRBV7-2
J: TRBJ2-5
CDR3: ASSFSLESRETQY

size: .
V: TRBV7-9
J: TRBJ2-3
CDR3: ASSPRGPSSDTQY

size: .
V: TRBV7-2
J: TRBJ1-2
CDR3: ASSLAWAGNNYGYT

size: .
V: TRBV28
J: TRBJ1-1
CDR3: ASITGSGMDTEAF

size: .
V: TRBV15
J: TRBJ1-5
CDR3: ATSRDRVLLGQPQH

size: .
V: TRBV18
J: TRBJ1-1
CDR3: ASSPRLKNTEAF

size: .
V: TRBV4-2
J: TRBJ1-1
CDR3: ASSQAGTANTEAF

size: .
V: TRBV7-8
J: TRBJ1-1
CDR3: ASTEMNTEAF

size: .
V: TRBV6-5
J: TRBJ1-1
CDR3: ASSQDRGTEAF

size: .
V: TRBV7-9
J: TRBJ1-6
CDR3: ASSLGPSPLH

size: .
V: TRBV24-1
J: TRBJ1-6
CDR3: ATSGGGPRLANNSPLH

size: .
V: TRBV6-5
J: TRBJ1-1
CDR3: ASNKGTGSTEAF

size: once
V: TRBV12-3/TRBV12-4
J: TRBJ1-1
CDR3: ASSSTANTEAF

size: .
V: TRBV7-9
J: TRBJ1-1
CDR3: ASSPGAGGMNTEAF

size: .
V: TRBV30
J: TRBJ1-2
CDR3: AWTRTGILGYT

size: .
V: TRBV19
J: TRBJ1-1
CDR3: ASSMDRGNTEAF

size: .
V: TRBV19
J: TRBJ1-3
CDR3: ASSTRGNSGNTIY

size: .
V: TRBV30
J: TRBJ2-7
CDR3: AWSQGREQY

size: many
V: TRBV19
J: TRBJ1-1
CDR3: ASSIEAVNTEAF